This T cell receptor (beta chain) was recovered during a study of T cell responses to AZD1222 COVID-19 vaccine. Study-level findings and limits: Compared with day 0, the breadth and depth of the Spike-specific TCR repertoire rose significantly after two doses of AZD1222.

It was second doses at about 4 or about 12 weeks that were pooled. The V segment lost 7 bases and the J segment 6 bases; nucleotides outside the gene matches: 7. The CDR3 totals 14 residues. Looked up from germline, CDR1 is MNHEY and CDR2 is SVGAGI. TCRdb's table, derived via immunoSEQ multiplex PCR, lists solely in-frame clones and lacks some. The repertoire consists of 150,000 or so clones, with about nine tenths occurring once and the leading ten covering less than 1.3%. A note on this clone: Antigen specificity is unknown.

The receptor's source is an adult who received the AZD1222 COVID-19 vaccine. This material consisted of peripheral blood, taken 28 days after the second AZD1222 dose. This chain uses TRBV6-5 with TRBJ2-2; 8 nucleotides align to TRBD2. The CDR3 loop reads CASISGGRPGELFF. The CDR3 region has the DNA TGTGCCAGCATTTCGGGCGGGAGGCCCGGGGAGCTGTTTTTT.